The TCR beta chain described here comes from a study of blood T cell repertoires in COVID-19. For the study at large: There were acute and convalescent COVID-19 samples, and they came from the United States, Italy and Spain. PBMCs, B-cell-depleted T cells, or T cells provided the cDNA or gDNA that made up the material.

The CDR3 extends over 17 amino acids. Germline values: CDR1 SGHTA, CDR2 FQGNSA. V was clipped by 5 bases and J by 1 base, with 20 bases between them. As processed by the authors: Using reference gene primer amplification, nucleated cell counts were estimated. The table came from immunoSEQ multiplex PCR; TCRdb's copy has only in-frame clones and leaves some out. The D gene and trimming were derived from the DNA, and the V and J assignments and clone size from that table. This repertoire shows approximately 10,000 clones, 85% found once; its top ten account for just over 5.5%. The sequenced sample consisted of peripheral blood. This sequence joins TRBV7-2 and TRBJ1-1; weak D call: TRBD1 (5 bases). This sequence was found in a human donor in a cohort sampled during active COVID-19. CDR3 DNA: TGTGCCAGCAGCCAACTAAGCGGGGGATTCAGGAACACTGAAGCTTTCTTT. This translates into CASSQLSGGFRNTEAFF.